One and the same sample provided the 28 T cell receptor beta chains below, sequenced in a study of blood T cell repertoires in COVID-19 (TCRdb year 2020). The library was built by means of the immunoSEQ multiplex PCR assay. This is the immuneACCESS table as TCRdb keeps it, with only in-frame sequences that have V and J called. A part of the clones is gone; compared with another copy, unresolved V genes explain less than half, and the rest is unexplained. For this sample the table gives roughly 100,000 clones, of which around 90% were detected only once. The ten largest account for 1.8% of the sample. The specimen sequenced was peripheral blood. These receptors were collected from a human donor with active COVID-19. The donor label of this sample is uncertain.

This clone was counted a single time. This chain connects TRBV6-4 to TRBJ1-6; 8 nucleotides align to TRBD1. The CDR3 is 14 residues long. Losses at the gene ends were 6 bases for V and 5 bases for J; bases not matched to a gene: 3. Germline CDR1 reads MRHNA; CDR2 reads SNTAGT. CDR3 nucleotides: TGTGCCAGCAGGGGGACAGGTGATAATTCACCCCTCCACTTT. Translating gives CASRGTGDNSPLHF.

The chain combines TRBV3-1 (or the pseudogene TRBV3-2) with TRBJ2-7; 10 nucleotides align to TRBD2. Germline V lookup: CDR1 LGHDT, CDR2 YNNKEL (reference sequence). The CDR3 runs 16 residues. After removal of 3 bases from V and 7 bases from J, the junction contained 12 bases not matched to a gene. CDR3 protein: CASSQWLAGAPREQYF. DNA for the CDR3: TGTGCCAGCAGCCAGTGGCTAGCGGGGGCCCCTAGAGAGCAGTACTTC.

The chain joins TRBV19 to TRBJ2-7; tentative D call: TRBD1 (6 bases). V was cut by 0 bases and J by 2 bases, with 14 bases left in between. Germline lookup yields CDR1 LNHDA and CDR2 SQIVND (reference sequence). This CDR3 is 16 amino acids long. The CDR3 sequence: CASSIDTHRDPYEQYF. CDR3 nucleotides: TGTGCCAGTAGTATAGACACACACAGGGACCCCTACGAGCAGTACTTC.

The chain carries TRBV9 and TRBJ1-1, with 9 bases aligning to TRBD1. The germline V gene has CDR1 SGDLS and CDR2 YYNGEE. V lost 0 bases and J lost 1; bases outside the gene matches: 1. The CDR3 loop spans 15 amino acids. The CDR3 region has the DNA TGTGCCAGCAGCGTAGGGGACAGGGAGAACACTGAAGCTTTCTTT. Translation gives CASSVGDRENTEAFF.

The V call is TRBV5-3, the J call TRBJ1-2; D remains ambiguous. TRBV5-3 is recorded as an ORF, its role being uncertain. The CDR3 totals 14 residues. Deletions cut 2 bases from V and 7 bases from J, with 15 bases between. The CDR3 coding sequence is TGTGCCAGAAGCTTCAGTCCGGAACTACCTGGCTACACCTTC. It translates to CARSFSPELPGYTF.

V and J are TRBV2 and TRBJ2-7; 7 nucleotides align to TRBD1. The CDR3 is made up of 14 amino acids. The germline V gene encodes CDR1 SNHLY and CDR2 FYNNEI. V lost 7 bases and J lost 2; bases outside the gene matches: 8. The CDR3 DNA follows: TGTGCCAGCAATCGGGACAGTAGGACCTACGAGCAGTACTTC. It yields the protein CASNRDSRTYEQYF.

The chain is built from TRBV7-3 and TRBJ2-1; 8 positions match TRBD2. CDR1 and CDR2 from the germline V gene are SGHTA and FQGTGA. CDR3 length equals 15 residues. V gave up 5 bases and J gave up 0 bases; unmatched junction bases: 3. The DNA for the CDR3 is TGTGCCAGCAGCATAGCGGGATCCTCCTACAATGAGCAGTTCTTC. It encodes CASSIAGSSYNEQFF.

DNA for the CDR3: TGTGCCAGCAGTGAATCGAGCGTGGCCAAAAACATTCAGTACTTC. Amino acids: CASSESSVAKNIQYF. The chain links TRBV2 to TRBJ2-4; D not certain. CDR3 length: 15 residues. The germline CDR1 and CDR2 sequences are SNHLY and FYNNEI. Trimming left V 2 bases short and J 1 base short, with 9 bases between.

The chain combines TRBV24-1 with TRBJ1-2, with a tentative D call TRBD1 (5 bases). The length of the CDR3 is 14 residues. Between the trimmed V and J ends, which lost 4 bases and 4 bases, there was a span of 12 bases. CDR1 is KGHDR, CDR2 SFDVKD, per germline. In DNA, the CDR3 is TGTGCCACCAGTGACTCGGGGGACCCCTATGGCTACACCTTC. Translated, it gives CATSDSGDPYGYTF.

The gene calls are TRBV5-5 and TRBJ2-3, with 8 bases identical to TRBD2. Germline loops: CDR1 SGHKS, CDR2 YYEKEE (reference sequence). J was trimmed by 3 bases and V by 3 bases; bases with no gene match: 3. There are 14 residues in the CDR3. In DNA form, the CDR3 reads TGTGCCAGCAGCTCCGAGCGGGGGACAGATACGCAGTATTTT. Its translation: CASSSERGTDTQYF.

The V gene is TRBV6-5, the J gene TRBJ2-3, with D maybe TRBD2 (5 bases). Trimming removed 0 bases from V and 4 bases from J, with 11 bases in between. In germline, CDR1 is MNHEY, CDR2 SVGAGI. The CDR3 sequence is 15 residues long. The CDR3 spells CASSYSIAGPDTQYF. The CDR3 DNA sequence: TGTGCCAGCAGTTACTCGATTGCGGGCCCAGATACGCAGTATTTT.

This chain links TRBV5-4 with TRBJ2-3, with 9 bases fitting TRBD1. V shed 4 bases and J 3 bases; nucleotides not matched to a gene: 6. This CDR3 has 15 residues. CDR1 is SGHNT and CDR2 is YYREEE in the germline V gene (reference sequence). CDR3 sequence reads: CASSLPGQGTDTQYF. CDR3 coding DNA: TGTGCCAGCAGCCTCCCGGGACAGGGAACAGATACGCAGTATTTT.

The CDR3 loop is CASSIRGQERTDTQYF. CDR3 coding DNA: TGTGCCAGTAGTATCCGGGGACAGGAACGCACAGATACGCAGTATTTT. The chain links TRBV19 to TRBJ2-3; 8 nucleotides line up with TRBD1. The CDR3 is made up of 16 amino acids. Germline V gene sequence: CDR1 LNHDA, CDR2 SQIVND (reference sequence). Losses at the gene ends were 3 bases for V and 1 base for J; bases not matched to a gene: 6.

V and J are TRBV6-5 and TRBJ2-2; weak D call: TRBD1 (5 bases). V lost 5 bases and J 5 bases, leaving 12 bases between the germline ends. Germline assignment: CDR1 MNHEY and CDR2 SVGAGI. CDR3 length equals 14 residues. This chain's CDR3 is CASSRTLRTGELFF. CDR3 bases: TGTGCCAGCAGTCGGACACTTAGAACCGGGGAGCTGTTTTTT.

V gene TRBV5-8 combines with J gene TRBJ2-1, with 13 nucleotides matching TRBD2. CDR3 length: 20 residues. The germline V gene has CDR1 SGHTS and CDR2 YDEGEE. Trimming removed 0 bases from V and 0 bases from J; junction bases left unmatched: 9. The CDR3 bases are TGTGCCAGCAGCTTGGTCGGACTAGCGGGGGCCACGAGCTCCTACAATGAGCAGTTCTTC. It yields the protein CASSLVGLAGATSSYNEQFF.

The chain employs TRBV18 and TRBJ1-1, with 9 bases that match TRBD1. This CDR3 contains 14 residues. Germline V gene data show CDR1 as KGHSH and CDR2 as LQKENI. Trimming at V came to 5 bases and at J to 7 bases, leaving 8 bases not matched to a gene. CDR3 in DNA: TGTGCCAGCTCATTCCGGGACAGGGCGCATGAAGCTTTCTTT. It yields the protein CASSFRDRAHEAFF.

This clone appeared a single time. The V call is TRBV27, the J call TRBJ1-2; 7 nucleotides agree with TRBD1. Per germline, CDR1 MNHEY and CDR2 SMNVEV (reference sequence). With 2 bases clipped from V and 1 base from J, the junction kept 10 bases outside the gene matches. This CDR3 contains 17 residues. CDR3 sequence (DNA): TGTGCCAGCAGTTTAAGACAGGGTAGCGGAATTAACTATGGCTACACCTTC. Encoded protein: CASSLRQGSGINYGYTF.

The gene calls are TRBV5-1 and TRBJ2-7, with 7 bases that match TRBD1. The CDR3 runs 15 residues. Germline V CDR1 and CDR2: SGHRS, YFSETQ. V dropped 1 base and J dropped 3; count of bases not matched to a gene: 7. The CDR3 spells CASSLSIGGSYEQYF. The CDR3 DNA sequence: TGCGCCAGCAGCTTGTCTATAGGGGGCAGCTACGAGCAGTACTTC.

The chain has TRBV6-5 and TRBJ1-3; D perhaps matches TRBD1 (5 bases). Germline V gene data show CDR1 as MNHEY and CDR2 as SVGAGI. The CDR3 runs to 15 residues. Between the trimmed V and J ends, which lost 5 bases and 0 bases, there was a span of 11 bases. The CDR3 loop reads CASSRDSYSGNTIYF. CDR3 sequence (DNA): TGTGCCAGCAGTAGAGACAGCTACTCTGGAAACACCATATATTTT.

The CDR3 nucleotides are TGTGCCAGCAGGGCCGGCAATGAGCAGTTCTTC. This codes for CASRAGNEQFF. The rearrangement joins TRBV19 to TRBJ2-1; possibly TRBD1 for D (5 bases). The V and J ends lost 9 bases and 6 bases respectively, with 9 bases between them. Germline assignment: CDR1 LNHDA and CDR2 SQIVND (reference sequence). The CDR3 spans 11 residues.

This sequence joins TRBV11-2 and TRBJ1-2; 8 bases match TRBD1. The ends lost 1 base at V and 4 bases at J; junction bases unmatched: 2. In germline, CDR1 is SGHAT, CDR2 FQNNGV. The CDR3 has 14 residues. The CDR3 DNA reads as TGTGCCAGCAGCTTAGCGGGACAGGCCTATGGCTACACCTTC. Protein product: CASSLAGQAYGYTF.

The chain recombines TRBV19 with TRBJ1-5, with 7 nucleotides matching TRBD1. With 3 bases clipped from V and 4 bases from J, the junction kept 6 bases outside the gene matches. The germline gives CDR1 LNHDA, CDR2 SQIVND (reference sequence). CDR3 size: 15 residues. CDR3 DNA: TGTGCCAGTAGTATTGGCCAGGGGGTAAATCAGCCCCAGCATTTT. It encodes CASSIGQGVNQPQHF.

The sample holds one count of this clone. The V and J genes are TRBV9 and TRBJ1-1; the D gene is possibly TRBD1 (6 bases). CDR1 and CDR2 (germline): SGDLS, YYNGEE. Trimming stripped 1 base from V and 2 bases from J, with 12 bases between. This CDR3 has 15 residues. In DNA, the CDR3 is TGTGCCAGCAGCGTATCCGGGACAAAAAACACTGAAGCTTTCTTT. As protein: CASSVSGTKNTEAFF.

The genes are TRBV20-1 and TRBJ1-1; D gene ambiguous. V lost 6 bases and J lost 3, with 5 bases in between. Looked up from germline, CDR1 is DFQATT and CDR2 is SNEGSKA (reference sequence). CDR3 size: 10 residues. The CDR3 here is CSAIHTEAFF. The CDR3 DNA follows: TGCAGTGCCATCCACACTGAAGCTTTCTTT.

The chain recombines TRBV7-6 with TRBJ2-1, with TRBD1 matching 9 bases. V lost 3 bases to trimming and J lost 8 bases; unmatched junction nucleotides: 2. CDR1 SGHVS and CDR2 FNYEAQ come from the germline V gene. This CDR3 spans 13 amino acids. In DNA form, the CDR3 reads TGTGCCAGCAGCTTGGACAGGGGCGATGAGCAGTTCTTC. Translating gives CASSLDRGDEQFF.

A note on this clone: The junction departs from germline at one end; a sequencing error may be responsible. This chain connects TRBV7-7 to TRBJ2-2; D possibly corresponds to TRBD1 (7 bases). The CDR3 loop spans 15 amino acids. Per the germline V gene, CDR1 is SSHAT and CDR2 is FNYEAQ (reference sequence). The CDR3 nucleotides are TGTGCTAGCAGCCCGGGCAGGGGGGCCACCGGGGAGCTGTTTTTT. Amino acids: CASSPGRGATGELFF.

V is TRBV14 and J is TRBJ2-5; TRBD1 matches 12 bases. J was trimmed by 6 bases and V by 4 bases; bases with no gene match: 6. Germline CDR1 reads SGHDN; CDR2 reads FVKESK. This CDR3 region has 15 residues. The CDR3 sequence is CASSPRDRGRQTQYF. The CDR3, as DNA: TGTGCCAGCAGCCCCCGGGACAGGGGGCGTCAGACCCAGTACTTC.

The chain uses TRBV2 and TRBJ1-1, with D uncertain. From germline, CDR1 is SNHLY and CDR2 FYNNEI. V was trimmed by 5 bases and J by 3 bases, leaving 10 bases between them. CDR3 size: 13 residues. As DNA, the CDR3 is TGTGCCAGCAGTCGAGGGAGTTACACTGAAGCTTTCTTT. The encoded protein is CASSRGSYTEAFF. The variable domain in full, with the rest retrieved from reference TRBV2 and TRBJ1-1, is EPEVTQTPSHQVTQMGQEVILRCVPISNHLYFYWYRQILGQKVEFLVSFYNNEISEKSEIFDDQFSVERPDGSNFTLKIRSTKLEDSAMYFCASSRGSYTEAFFGQGTRLTVV.